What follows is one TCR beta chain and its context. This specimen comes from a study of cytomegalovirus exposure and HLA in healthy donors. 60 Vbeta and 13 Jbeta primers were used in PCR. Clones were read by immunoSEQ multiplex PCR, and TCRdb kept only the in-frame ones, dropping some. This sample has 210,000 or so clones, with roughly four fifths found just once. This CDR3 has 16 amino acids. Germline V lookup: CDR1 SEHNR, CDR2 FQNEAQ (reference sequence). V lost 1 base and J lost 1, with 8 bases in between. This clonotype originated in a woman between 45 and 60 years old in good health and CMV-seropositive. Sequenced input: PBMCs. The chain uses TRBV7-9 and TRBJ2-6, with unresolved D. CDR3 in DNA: TGTGCCAGCAGCTTAGGTCGCGTTTCTGGGGCCAACGTCCTGACTTTC. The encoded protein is CASSLGRVSGANVLTF.